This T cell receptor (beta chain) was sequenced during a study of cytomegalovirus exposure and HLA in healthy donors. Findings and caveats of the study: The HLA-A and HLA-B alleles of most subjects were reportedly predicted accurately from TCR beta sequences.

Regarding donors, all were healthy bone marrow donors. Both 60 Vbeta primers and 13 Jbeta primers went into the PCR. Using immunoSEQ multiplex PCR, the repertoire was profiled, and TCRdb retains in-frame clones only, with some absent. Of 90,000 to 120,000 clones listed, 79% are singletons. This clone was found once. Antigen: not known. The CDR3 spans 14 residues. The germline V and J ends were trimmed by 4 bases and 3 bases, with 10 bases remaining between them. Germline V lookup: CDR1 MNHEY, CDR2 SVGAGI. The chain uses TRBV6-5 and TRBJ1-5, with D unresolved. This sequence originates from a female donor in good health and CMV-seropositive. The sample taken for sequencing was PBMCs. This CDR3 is CASSLPGINQPQHF. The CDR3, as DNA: TGTGCCAGCAGTTTACCGGGTATCAATCAGCCCCAGCATTTT.